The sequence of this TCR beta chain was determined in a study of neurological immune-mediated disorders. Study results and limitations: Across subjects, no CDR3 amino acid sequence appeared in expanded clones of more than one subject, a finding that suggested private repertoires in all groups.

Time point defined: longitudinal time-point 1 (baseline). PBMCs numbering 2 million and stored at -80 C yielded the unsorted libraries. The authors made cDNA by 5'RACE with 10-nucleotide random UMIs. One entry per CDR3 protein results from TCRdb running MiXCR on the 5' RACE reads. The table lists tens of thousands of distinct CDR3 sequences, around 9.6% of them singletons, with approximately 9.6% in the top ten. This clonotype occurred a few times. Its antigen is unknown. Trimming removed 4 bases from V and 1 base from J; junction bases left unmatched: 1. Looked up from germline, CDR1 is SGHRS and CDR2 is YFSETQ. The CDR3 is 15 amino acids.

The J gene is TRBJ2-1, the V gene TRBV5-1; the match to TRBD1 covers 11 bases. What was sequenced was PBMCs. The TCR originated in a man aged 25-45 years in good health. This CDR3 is CASSRDRGSYNEQFF. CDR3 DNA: TGCGCCAGCAGCCGGGACAGGGGGTCCTACAATGAGCAGTTCTTC.